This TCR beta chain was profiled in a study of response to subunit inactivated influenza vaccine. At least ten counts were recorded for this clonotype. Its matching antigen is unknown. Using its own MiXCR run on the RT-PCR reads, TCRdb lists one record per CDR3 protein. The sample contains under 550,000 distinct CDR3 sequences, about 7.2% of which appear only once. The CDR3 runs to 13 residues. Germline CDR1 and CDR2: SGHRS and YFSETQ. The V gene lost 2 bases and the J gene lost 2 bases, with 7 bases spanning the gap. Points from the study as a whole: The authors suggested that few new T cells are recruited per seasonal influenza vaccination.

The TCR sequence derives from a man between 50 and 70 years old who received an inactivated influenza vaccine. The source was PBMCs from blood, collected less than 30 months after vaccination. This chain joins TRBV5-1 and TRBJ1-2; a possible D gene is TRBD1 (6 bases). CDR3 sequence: CASSFGQNYGYTF. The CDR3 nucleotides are TGCGCCAGCAGCTTCGGACAGAACTATGGCTACACCTTC.